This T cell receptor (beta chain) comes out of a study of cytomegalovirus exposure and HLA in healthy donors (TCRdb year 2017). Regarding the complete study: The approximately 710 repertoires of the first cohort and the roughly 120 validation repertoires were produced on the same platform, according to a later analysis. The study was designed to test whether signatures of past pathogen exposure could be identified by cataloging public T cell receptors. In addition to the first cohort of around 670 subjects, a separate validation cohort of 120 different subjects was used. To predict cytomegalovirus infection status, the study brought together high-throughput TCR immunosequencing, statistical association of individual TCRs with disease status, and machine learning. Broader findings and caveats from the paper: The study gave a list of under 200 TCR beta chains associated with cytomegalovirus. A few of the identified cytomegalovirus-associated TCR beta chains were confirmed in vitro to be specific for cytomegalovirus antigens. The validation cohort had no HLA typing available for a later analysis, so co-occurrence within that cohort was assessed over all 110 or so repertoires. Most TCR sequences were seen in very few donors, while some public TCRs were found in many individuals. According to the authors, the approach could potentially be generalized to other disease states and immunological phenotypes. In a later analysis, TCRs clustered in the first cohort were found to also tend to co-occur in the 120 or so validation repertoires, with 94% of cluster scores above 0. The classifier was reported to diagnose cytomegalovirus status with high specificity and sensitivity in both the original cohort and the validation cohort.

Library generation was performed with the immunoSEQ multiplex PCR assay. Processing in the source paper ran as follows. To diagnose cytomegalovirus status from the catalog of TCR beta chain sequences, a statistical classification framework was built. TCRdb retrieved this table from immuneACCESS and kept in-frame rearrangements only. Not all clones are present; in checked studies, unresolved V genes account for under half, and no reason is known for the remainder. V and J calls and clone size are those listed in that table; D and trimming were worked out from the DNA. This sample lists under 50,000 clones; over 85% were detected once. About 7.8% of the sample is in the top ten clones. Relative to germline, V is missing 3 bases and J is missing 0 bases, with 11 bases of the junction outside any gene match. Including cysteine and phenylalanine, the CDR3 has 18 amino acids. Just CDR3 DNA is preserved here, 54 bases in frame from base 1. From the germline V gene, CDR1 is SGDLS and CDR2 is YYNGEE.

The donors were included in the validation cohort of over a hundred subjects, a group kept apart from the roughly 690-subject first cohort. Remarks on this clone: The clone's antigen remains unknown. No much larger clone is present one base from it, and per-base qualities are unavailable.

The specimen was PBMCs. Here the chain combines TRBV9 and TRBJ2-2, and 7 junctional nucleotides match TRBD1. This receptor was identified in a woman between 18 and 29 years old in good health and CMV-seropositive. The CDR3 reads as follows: CASSDQDRTSPNTGELFF. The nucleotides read TGTGCCAGCAGCGATCAGGACAGGACCAGCCCGAACACCGGGGAGCTGTTTTTT.